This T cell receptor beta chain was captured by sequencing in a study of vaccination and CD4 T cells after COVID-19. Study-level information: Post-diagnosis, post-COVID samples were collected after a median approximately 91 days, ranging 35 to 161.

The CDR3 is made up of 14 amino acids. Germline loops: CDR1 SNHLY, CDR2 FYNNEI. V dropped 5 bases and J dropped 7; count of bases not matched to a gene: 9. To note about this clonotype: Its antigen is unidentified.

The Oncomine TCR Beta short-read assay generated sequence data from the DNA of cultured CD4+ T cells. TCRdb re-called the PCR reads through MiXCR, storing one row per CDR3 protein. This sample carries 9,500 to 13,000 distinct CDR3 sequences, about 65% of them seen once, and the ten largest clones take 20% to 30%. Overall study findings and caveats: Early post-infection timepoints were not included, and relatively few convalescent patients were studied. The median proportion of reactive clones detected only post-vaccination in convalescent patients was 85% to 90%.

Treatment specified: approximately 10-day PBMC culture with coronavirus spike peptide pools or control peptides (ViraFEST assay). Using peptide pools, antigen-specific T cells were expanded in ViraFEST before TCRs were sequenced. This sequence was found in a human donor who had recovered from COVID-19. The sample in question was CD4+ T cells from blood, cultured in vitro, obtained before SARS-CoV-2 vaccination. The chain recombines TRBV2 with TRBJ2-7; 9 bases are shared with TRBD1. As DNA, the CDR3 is TGTGCCAGCAGTCCAACAGGGGGCGCGGGGGAGCAGTACTTC. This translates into CASSPTGGAGEQYF.